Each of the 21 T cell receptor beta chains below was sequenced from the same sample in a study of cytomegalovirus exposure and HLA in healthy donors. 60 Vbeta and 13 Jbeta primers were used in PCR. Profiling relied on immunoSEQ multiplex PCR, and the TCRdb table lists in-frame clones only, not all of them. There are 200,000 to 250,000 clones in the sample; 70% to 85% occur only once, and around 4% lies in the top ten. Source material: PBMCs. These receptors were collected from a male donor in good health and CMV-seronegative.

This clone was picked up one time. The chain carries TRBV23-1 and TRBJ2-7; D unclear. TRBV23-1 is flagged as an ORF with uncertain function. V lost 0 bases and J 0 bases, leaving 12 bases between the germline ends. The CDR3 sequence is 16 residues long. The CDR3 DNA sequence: TGCGCCAGCAGTCAATCTCGGTCCTGTCCCTCCTACGAGCAGTACTTC. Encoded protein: CASSQSRSCPSYEQYF.

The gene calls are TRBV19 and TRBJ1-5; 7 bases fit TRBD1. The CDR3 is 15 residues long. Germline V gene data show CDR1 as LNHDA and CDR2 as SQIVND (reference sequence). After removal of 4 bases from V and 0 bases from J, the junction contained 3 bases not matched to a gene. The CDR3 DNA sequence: TGTGCCAGTAGTAAGGACAGGAGTAGCAATCAGCCCCAGCATTTT. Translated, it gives CASSKDRSSNQPQHF.

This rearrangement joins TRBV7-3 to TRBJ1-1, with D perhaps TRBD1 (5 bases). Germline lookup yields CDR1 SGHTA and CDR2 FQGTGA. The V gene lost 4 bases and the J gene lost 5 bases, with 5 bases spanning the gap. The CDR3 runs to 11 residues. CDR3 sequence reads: CASSSGTEAFF. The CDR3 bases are TGTGCCAGCAGCTCAGGGACTGAAGCTTTCTTT.

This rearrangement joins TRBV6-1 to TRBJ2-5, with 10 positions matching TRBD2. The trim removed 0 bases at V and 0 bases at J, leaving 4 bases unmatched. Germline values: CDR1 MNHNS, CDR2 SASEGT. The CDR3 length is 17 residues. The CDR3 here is CASSEALTSGYQETQYF. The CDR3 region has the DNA TGTGCCAGCAGTGAAGCCTTGACTAGCGGGTACCAAGAGACCCAGTACTTC.

CDR3 coding DNA: TGTGCCAGCAGCTTAACGGGTGGGGACTCGTGGTACGAGCAGTACTTC. It encodes CASSLTGGDSWYEQYF. The V gene is TRBV11-2, the J gene TRBJ2-7; possibly TRBD2 for D (6 bases). The germline V and J ends were trimmed by 2 bases and 4 bases, with 18 bases remaining between them. The CDR3 contains 16 residues. Germline loops: CDR1 SGHAT, CDR2 FQNNGV.

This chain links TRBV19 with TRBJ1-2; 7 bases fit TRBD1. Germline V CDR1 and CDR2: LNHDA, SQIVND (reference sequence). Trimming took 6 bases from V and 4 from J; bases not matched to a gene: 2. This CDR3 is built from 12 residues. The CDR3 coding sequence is TGTGCCAGTAGCGACAGGGCCTATGGCTACACCTTC. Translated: CASSDRAYGYTF.

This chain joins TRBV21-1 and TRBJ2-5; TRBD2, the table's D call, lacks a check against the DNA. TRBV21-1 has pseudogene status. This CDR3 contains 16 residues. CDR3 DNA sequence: TGTGCCAGCAATCACGTGAGAGGGAGGCCTCAAGAGACCCAGTACTTC. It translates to CASNHVRGRPQETQYF.

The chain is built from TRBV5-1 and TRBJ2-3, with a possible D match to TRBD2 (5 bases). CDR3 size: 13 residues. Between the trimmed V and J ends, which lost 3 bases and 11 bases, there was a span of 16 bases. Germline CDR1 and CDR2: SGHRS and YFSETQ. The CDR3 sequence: CASSSGIGEMQYF. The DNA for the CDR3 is TGCGCCAGCAGCTCGGGGATCGGGGAGATGCAGTATTTT.

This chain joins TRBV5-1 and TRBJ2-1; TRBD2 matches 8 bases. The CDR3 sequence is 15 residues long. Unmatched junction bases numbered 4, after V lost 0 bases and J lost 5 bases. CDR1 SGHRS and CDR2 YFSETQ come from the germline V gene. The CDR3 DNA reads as TGCGCCAGCAGCTTGGCCGGGGGGGATAACAATGAGCAGTTCTTC. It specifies CASSLAGGDNNEQFF.

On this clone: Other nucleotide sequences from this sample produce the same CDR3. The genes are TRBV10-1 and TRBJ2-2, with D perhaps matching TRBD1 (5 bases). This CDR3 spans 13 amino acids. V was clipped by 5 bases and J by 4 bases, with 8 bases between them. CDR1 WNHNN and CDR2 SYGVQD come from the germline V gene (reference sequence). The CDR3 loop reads CASSLDTTGELFF. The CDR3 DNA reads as TGCGCCAGCAGTTTGGACACCACCGGGGAGCTGTTTTTT.

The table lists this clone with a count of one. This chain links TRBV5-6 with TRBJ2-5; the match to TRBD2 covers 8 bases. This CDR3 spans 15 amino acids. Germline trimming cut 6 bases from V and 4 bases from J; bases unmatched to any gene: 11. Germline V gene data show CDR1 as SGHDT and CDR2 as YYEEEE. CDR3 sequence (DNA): TGTGCCAGCACCCCGGGAGGGGGAGCTTTAGAGACCCAGTACTTC. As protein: CASTPGGGALETQYF.

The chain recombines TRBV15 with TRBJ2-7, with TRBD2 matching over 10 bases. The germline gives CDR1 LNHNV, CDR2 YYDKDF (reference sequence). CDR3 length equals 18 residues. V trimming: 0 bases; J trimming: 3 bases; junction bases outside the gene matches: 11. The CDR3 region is CATSRDFLTSGVNYEQYF. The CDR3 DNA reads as TGTGCCACCAGCAGAGATTTTCTCACTAGCGGGGTAAACTACGAGCAGTACTTC.

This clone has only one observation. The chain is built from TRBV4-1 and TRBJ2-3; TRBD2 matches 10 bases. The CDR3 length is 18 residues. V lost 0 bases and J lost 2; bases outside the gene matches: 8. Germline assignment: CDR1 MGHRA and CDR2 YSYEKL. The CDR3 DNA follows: TGCGCCAGCAGCCAAGATCTGGTAGCGGGAGGCCCCACAGATACGCAGTATTTT. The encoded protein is CASSQDLVAGGPTDTQYF.

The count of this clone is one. The CDR3: CASSLVQGTQYF. The DNA for the CDR3 is TGTGCCAGCAGTTTAGTGCAGGGTACGCAGTATTTT. V gene TRBV28 combines with J gene TRBJ2-3; tentative D call: TRBD1 (5 bases). The CDR3 totals 12 residues. Between the trimmed V and J ends, which lost 2 bases and 8 bases, there was a span of 8 bases. The germline V gene has CDR1 MDHEN and CDR2 SYDVKM.

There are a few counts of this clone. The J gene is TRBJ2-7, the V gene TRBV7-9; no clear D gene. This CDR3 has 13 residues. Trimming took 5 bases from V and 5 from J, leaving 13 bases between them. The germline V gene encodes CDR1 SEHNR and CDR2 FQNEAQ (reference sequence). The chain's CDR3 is CASSGRRRDEQYF. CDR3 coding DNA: TGTGCCAGCAGCGGCCGGCGGAGAGACGAGCAGTACTTC.

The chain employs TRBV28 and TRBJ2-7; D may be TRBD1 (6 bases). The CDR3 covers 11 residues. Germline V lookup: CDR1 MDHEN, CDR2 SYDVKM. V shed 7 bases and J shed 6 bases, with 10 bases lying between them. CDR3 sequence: CASNSRGEQYF. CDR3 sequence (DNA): TGTGCCAGCAACTCCAGGGGCGAGCAGTACTTC.

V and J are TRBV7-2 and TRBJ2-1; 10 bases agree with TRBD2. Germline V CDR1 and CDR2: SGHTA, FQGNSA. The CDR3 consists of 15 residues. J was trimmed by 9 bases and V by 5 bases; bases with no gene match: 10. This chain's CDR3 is CASSRSAGGPGEQFF. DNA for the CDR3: TGTGCCAGCAGCCGATCAGCGGGAGGGCCAGGTGAGCAGTTCTTC.

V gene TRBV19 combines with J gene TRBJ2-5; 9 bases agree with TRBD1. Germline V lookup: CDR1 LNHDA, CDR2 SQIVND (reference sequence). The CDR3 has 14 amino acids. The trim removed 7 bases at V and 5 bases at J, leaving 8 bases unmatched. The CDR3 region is CASKGTGGWETQYF. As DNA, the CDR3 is TGTGCCAGTAAGGGAACAGGGGGCTGGGAGACCCAGTACTTC.

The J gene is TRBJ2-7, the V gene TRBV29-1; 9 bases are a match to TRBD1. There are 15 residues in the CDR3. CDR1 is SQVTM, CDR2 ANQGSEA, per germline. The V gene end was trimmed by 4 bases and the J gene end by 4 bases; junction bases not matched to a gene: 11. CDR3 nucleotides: TGCAGCGTTGGAGGGGGGACAGGGACGAGGTACGAGCAGTACTTC. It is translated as CSVGGGTGTRYEQYF.

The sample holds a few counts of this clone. Written as DNA, the CDR3 is TGCGCCAGCAGCCAAGCTCAGATCGGGGACAGAAACATTCAGTACTTC. This gives the protein CASSQAQIGDRNIQYF. The rearrangement uses TRBV4-1 and TRBJ2-4; 7 bases align to TRBD1. CDR1 MGHRA and CDR2 YSYEKL come from the germline V gene. The trim removed 1 base at V and 6 bases at J, leaving 9 bases unmatched. CDR3 length equals 16 residues.

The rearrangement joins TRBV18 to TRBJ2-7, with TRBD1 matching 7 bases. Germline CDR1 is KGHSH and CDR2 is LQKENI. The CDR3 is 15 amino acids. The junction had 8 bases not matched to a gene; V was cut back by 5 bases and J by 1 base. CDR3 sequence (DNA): TGTGCCAGCTCAGCCAGGGACAGCCTGTCCTACGAGCAGTACTTC. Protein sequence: CASSARDSLSYEQYF.